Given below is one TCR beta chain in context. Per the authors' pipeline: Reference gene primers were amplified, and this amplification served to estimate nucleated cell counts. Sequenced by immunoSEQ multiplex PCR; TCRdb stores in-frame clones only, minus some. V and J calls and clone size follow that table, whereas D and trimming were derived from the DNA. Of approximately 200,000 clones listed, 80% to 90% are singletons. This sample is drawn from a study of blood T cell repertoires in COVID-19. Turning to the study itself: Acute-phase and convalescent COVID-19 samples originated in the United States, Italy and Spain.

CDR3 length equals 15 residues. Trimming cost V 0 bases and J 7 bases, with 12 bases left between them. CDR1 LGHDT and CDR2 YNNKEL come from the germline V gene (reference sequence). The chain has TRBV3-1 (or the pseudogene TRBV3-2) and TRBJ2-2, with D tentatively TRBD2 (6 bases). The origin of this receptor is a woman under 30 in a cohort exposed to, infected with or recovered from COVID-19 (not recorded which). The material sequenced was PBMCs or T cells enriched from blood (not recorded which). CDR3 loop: CASSQDAGSNGELFF. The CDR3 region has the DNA TGTGCCAGCAGCCAAGACGCCGGGAGTAACGGGGAGCTGTTTTTT.